These 24 T cell receptor beta chains share one sample of origin, sequenced in a study of blood T cell repertoires in COVID-19. TCRdb keeps only in-frame clones here, not all; method: immunoSEQ multiplex PCR. The sample has about 90,000 clones; about two thirds are singletons. The sample consisted of peripheral blood. These receptors originate from a woman of 80 years or more with acute or convalescent COVID-19.

The CDR3 spells CASAFTVNTEAFF. The CDR3 region has the DNA TGTGCCAGCGCTTTCACAGTGAACACTGAAGCTTTCTTT. This rearrangement joins TRBV2 to TRBJ1-1, with unresolved D. Germline CDR1 reads SNHLY; CDR2 reads FYNNEI. The V end was cut by 8 bases, the J end by 0 bases, with 10 bases between. The CDR3 covers 13 residues. The variable domain in full, with the rest retrieved from reference TRBV2 and TRBJ1-1, is EPEVTQTPSHQVTQMGQEVILRCVPISNHLYFYWYRQILGQKVEFLVSFYNNEISEKSEIFDDQFSVERPDGSNFTLKIRSTKLEDSAMYFCASAFTVNTEAFFGQGTRLTVV.

The genes are TRBV18 and TRBJ1-6; D unclear. Between the trimmed V and J ends, which lost 3 bases and 7 bases, there was a span of 7 bases. Germline V gives CDR1 KGHSH, CDR2 LQKENI. The CDR3 runs to 13 residues. The CDR3: CASSPGRNSPLHF. CDR3 bases: TGTGCCAGCTCACCCGGGAGAAATTCACCCCTCCACTTT.

This clone has a single count. The chain has TRBV7-9 and TRBJ2-7, with TRBD1 matching 8 bases. V shed 4 bases, J shed 2 bases, and the junction held 7 bases outside the gene matches. Germline V gene lookup returns CDR1 SEHNR and CDR2 FQNEAQ (reference sequence). This CDR3 has 15 amino acids. CDR3: CASSSSEDRAYEQYF. The CDR3 DNA follows: TGTGCCAGCAGCTCCTCTGAGGACAGGGCCTACGAGCAGTACTTC.

This rearrangement joins TRBV11-1 to TRBJ2-2; 10 bases map to TRBD1. The CDR3 runs 14 residues. J gave up 6 bases and V 6 bases, and 4 bases lay outside the gene matches. Germline assignment: CDR1 SGHAT and CDR2 FQDESV (reference sequence). The CDR3 coding sequence is TGTGCCAGCAGTTACGGACAGGGGGCCGGGGAGCTGTTTTTT. Its translation: CASSYGQGAGELFF.

This clone was observed a single time. The V gene is TRBV30, the J gene TRBJ2-3; D uncertain. Germline V gene lookup returns CDR1 GTSNPN and CDR2 SVGIG (reference sequence). Trimming stripped 3 bases from V and 8 bases from J, with 12 bases between. There are 12 residues in the CDR3. The CDR3 spells CAWRGVGRTQYF. In DNA form, the CDR3 reads TGTGCCTGGAGGGGCGTGGGCCGTACGCAGTATTTT.

The J gene is TRBJ2-4, the V gene TRBV4-2, with 7 bases fitting TRBD2. V shed 0 bases, J shed 1 base, and the junction held 6 bases outside the gene matches. Germline assignment: CDR1 LGHNA and CDR2 YNFKEQ. The CDR3 is 17 amino acids. CDR3: CASSQDAPGGAKNIQYF. CDR3 sequence (DNA): TGTGCCAGCAGCCAAGATGCGCCCGGGGGGGCCAAAAACATTCAGTACTTC.

The rearrangement joins TRBV7-2 to TRBJ1-1; 8 bases match TRBD1. The junction had 5 bases not matched to a gene; V was cut back by 5 bases and J by 0 bases. The CDR3 sequence is 15 residues long. The V gene's germline CDR1 is SGHTA and CDR2 FQGNSA. The CDR3 DNA sequence: TGTGCCAGCAGCCTCAGACAGGGGTTGAACACTGAAGCTTTCTTT. Translation gives CASSLRQGLNTEAFF.

The V call is TRBV7-2, the J call TRBJ1-2; possibly TRBD1 for D (6 bases). The germline V gene encodes CDR1 SGHTA and CDR2 FQGNSA. This CDR3 is 14 amino acids long. Trimming pared 1 base from V and 6 bases from J, leaving 12 bases between. This CDR3 is CASSLVTGTHGYTF. For the CDR3, the DNA is TGTGCCAGCAGCTTAGTGACAGGAACTCATGGCTACACCTTC.

The chain links TRBV12-3 or TRBV12-4 to TRBJ2-4; D remains unclear. The CDR3 covers 11 residues. The ends were cut back, 5 bases at V and 9 bases at J, with 8 bases in the middle. CDR3 residues: CASSPGGIQYF. DNA for the CDR3: TGTGCCAGCAGTCCAGGTGGCATTCAGTACTTC.

This chain joins TRBV15 and TRBJ1-6; D not resolved. Germline values: CDR1 LNHNV, CDR2 YYDKDF (reference sequence). The CDR3 has 16 amino acids. Trimming removed 0 bases at V and 7 bases at J, with 13 bases between. The CDR3 region is CATSREPRGANSPLHF. The DNA for the CDR3 is TGTGCCACCAGCAGAGAACCCCGGGGAGCCAATTCACCCCTCCACTTT.

This clone was counted between two and nine times. V and J are TRBV5-1 and TRBJ1-2; TRBD1 agrees at 9 bases. The V and J ends lost 4 bases and 8 bases, in that order; junction bases with no gene match: 12. This CDR3 is built from 15 residues. Per the germline V gene, CDR1 is SGHRS and CDR2 is YFSETQ. The CDR3 sequence is CASSPLGTGMGGYTF. The CDR3 DNA reads TGCGCCAGCAGCCCGCTCGGGACAGGGATGGGAGGCTACACCTTC.

The chain links TRBV7-2 to TRBJ2-5; possibly TRBD1 for D (6 bases). The CDR3 sequence is 14 residues long. V lost 4 bases and J 5 bases, leaving 14 bases between the germline ends. Germline CDR1 and CDR2: SGHTA and FQGNSA. The CDR3 here is CASSSYRDGETQYF. In nucleotides, the CDR3 is TGTGCCAGCAGCTCTTACAGGGACGGGGAGACCCAGTACTTC.

The rearrangement uses TRBV5-1 and TRBJ2-3; 7 bases align to TRBD2. The CDR3 has 14 residues. Germline CDR1 is SGHRS and CDR2 is YFSETQ. Unmatched junction bases numbered 5, after V lost 3 bases and J lost 4 bases. CDR3 nucleotide sequence: TGCGCCAGCAGCTCCTCCGGGGGGTCAGATACGCAGTATTTT. It specifies CASSSSGGSDTQYF.

CDR3 in DNA: TGTGCCAGCTCACCGTCAAAAGGGGGCTGGGGCACTGAAGCTTTCTTT. Translated, it gives CASSPSKGGWGTEAFF. The rearrangement joins TRBV18 to TRBJ1-1; 7 nucleotides align to TRBD1. V gave up 3 bases and J gave up 4 bases; unmatched junction bases: 11. This CDR3 has 16 amino acids. CDR1 and CDR2 (germline): KGHSH, LQKENI. The full variable domain, with the rest looked up from reference TRBV18 and TRBJ1-1, is NAGVMQNPRHLVRRRGQEARLRCSPMKGHSHVYWYRQLPEEGLKFMVYLQKENIIDESGMPKERFSAEFPKEGPSILRIQQVVRGDSAAYFCASSPSKGGWGTEAFFGQGTRLTVV.

The chain has TRBV12-2 and TRBJ1-5; TRBD1, the table's D call, was not compared with the DNA. TRBV12-2 is annotated as a pseudogene. This CDR3 comprises 15 residues. The CDR3 region is CASRWTRGGNQPQHF. The DNA of the CDR3 is TGTGCAAGTCGCTGGACCAGGGGTGGCAATCAGCCCCAGCATTTT.

This clone was seen a few times. The chain employs TRBV3-1 (or the pseudogene TRBV3-2) and TRBJ2-7; D unclear. V lost 1 base and J lost 2, with 3 bases in between. CDR1 and CDR2 from the germline V gene are LGHDT and YNNKEL (reference sequence). The CDR3 spans 12 residues. The chain's CDR3 is CASSQVTYEQYF. The CDR3 coding sequence is TGTGCCAGCAGCCAAGTCACCTACGAGCAGTACTTC.

This clone was seen only once. The chain recombines TRBV7-9 with TRBJ2-1, with unresolved D. CDR3 length equals 13 residues. V lost 5 bases, J lost 6 bases, and 11 bases lay in between. Germline V gene data show CDR1 as SEHNR and CDR2 as FQNEAQ (reference sequence). CDR3 coding DNA: TGTGCCAGCAGCCGTTCTGGAGCCAATGAGCAGTTCTTC. It is translated as CASSRSGANEQFF.

The V call is TRBV19, the J call TRBJ1-2; 8 positions match TRBD1. There are 16 residues in the CDR3. Germline-derived CDR1 and CDR2 are LNHDA and SQIVND (reference sequence). The ends lost 4 bases at V and 3 bases at J; junction bases unmatched: 10. CDR3 DNA: TGTGCCAGTAGTAACCCCCAGACAGGGGAATACTATGGCTACACCTTC. Its translation: CASSNPQTGEYYGYTF.

The J gene is TRBJ1-2, the V gene TRBV6-2 or TRBV6-3, with D unresolved. V was cut by 4 bases and J by 2 bases, with 8 bases left in between. Germline CDR1 and CDR2: MNHEY and SVGEGT. This CDR3 contains 13 residues. The CDR3 bases are TGTGCCAGCAGTTCGCAGGTCAACTATGGCTACACCTTC. Translation gives CASSSQVNYGYTF.

V and J are TRBV6-2 or TRBV6-3 and TRBJ1-5; D is ambiguous. CDR1 MNHEY and CDR2 SVGEGT come from the germline V gene. Trimming took 4 bases from V and 1 from J, leaving 8 bases between them. The CDR3 contains 14 residues. The DNA of the CDR3 is TGTGCCAGCAGTTCGCGGAGGAGCAATCAGCCCCAGCATTTT. It yields the protein CASSSRRSNQPQHF.

V usage is TRBV2 and J usage is TRBJ2-7, with D unresolved. V was cut by 4 bases and J by 5 bases, with 12 bases left in between. This CDR3 comprises 13 residues. CDR1 is SNHLY and CDR2 is FYNNEI in the germline V gene. Here the CDR3 DNA reads TGTGCCAGCAGTGGCCAACCAAACAACGAGCAGTACTTC. Its protein is CASSGQPNNEQYF. Filled out from reference TRBV2 and TRBJ2-7, the complete variable domain reads EPEVTQTPSHQVTQMGQEVILRCVPISNHLYFYWYRQILGQKVEFLVSFYNNEISEKSEIFDDQFSVERPDGSNFTLKIRSTKLEDSAMYFCASSGQPNNEQYFGPGTRLTVT.

The chain recombines TRBV5-5 with TRBJ1-2; the match to TRBD1 covers 8 bases. Germline trimming cut 2 bases from V and 6 bases from J; bases unmatched to any gene: 3. The CDR3 is 13 amino acids. Germline V lookup: CDR1 SGHKS, CDR2 YYEKEE (reference sequence). The CDR3 DNA reads TGTGCCAGCAGCTTCGGACAGGGAGATGGCTACACCTTC. It specifies CASSFGQGDGYTF.

The rearrangement links TRBV6-6 to TRBJ1-6, with D perhaps TRBD1 (6 bases). The CDR3 loop spans 17 amino acids. V lost 5 bases to trimming and J lost 3 bases, with 17 bases between them. CDR1 MNHNY and CDR2 SVGAGI come from the germline V gene (reference sequence). Here the CDR3 reads CASSHPQGGSYNSPLHF. The CDR3 nucleotides read TGTGCCAGCAGTCACCCACAGGGAGGGAGCTATAATTCACCCCTCCACTTT.

The rearrangement links TRBV7-9 to TRBJ2-6, with TRBD1 as a possible D gene (5 bases). The germline V gene has CDR1 SEHNR and CDR2 FQNEAQ (reference sequence). The CDR3 loop spans 15 amino acids. The V and J ends lost 5 bases and 2 bases respectively, with 10 bases between them. The CDR3 nucleotides read TGTGCCAGCAGCCCAGGACAACCTGGGGCCAACGTCCTGACTTTC. Amino acids: CASSPGQPGANVLTF.